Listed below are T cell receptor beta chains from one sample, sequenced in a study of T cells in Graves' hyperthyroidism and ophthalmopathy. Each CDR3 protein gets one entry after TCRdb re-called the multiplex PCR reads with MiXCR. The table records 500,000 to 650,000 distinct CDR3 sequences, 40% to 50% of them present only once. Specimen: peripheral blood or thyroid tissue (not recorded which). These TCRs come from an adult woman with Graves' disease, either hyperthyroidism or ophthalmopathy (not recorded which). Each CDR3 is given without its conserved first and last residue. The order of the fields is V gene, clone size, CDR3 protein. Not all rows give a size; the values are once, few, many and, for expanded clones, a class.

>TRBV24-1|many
ATSDFSYGYT
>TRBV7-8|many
ASSGGSDQPQH
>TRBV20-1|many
SATRGRKETQY
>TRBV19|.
VSSGREGPGGSGANVLT
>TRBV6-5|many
ASSPQRSSTDTQY
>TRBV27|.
ASSPVDRVGGYT
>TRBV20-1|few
SARSDSHQPQH
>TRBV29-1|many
SVDDRDTEAF
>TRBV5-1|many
ASRTGTGEGGYT
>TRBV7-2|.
ASSLAPRGQTGELF
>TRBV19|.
ASSTGTPSNQPQH
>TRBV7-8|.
ASSSNPGQVRGSPLH
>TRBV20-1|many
SARRRGRVNTEAF
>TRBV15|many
ATSSNRVRGTEAF
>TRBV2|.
ASSRQEGSRSGNTIY
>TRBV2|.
ASSESGPGGQPQH
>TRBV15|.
ATSTTGADNYGYT
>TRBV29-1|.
SVEGGVGSQETQY
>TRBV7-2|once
ASSKPLGLADQETQY
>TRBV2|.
ASSTGTDTQY
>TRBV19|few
ASSIHARAGANVLT
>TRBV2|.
ASGRDLGNYGYT
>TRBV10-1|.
ASSRRDRRWEQY
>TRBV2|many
ASTSGGSNQPQH
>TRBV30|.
AWFGTSGSGNTGELF
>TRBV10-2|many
ASSEGSAYEQY
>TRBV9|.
ASSVGDYT
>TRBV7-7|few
ASSLGTGGVDTQY
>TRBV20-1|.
SAAVAGGDEKLF
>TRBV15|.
ATSFLRSSGANVLT
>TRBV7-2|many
ASCASGTHSGANVLT
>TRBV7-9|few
ASSHGTGLNLYEQY
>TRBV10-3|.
ASSESGRRSGNTIY
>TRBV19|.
ASTEMGAGQPQH
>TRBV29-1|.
SVERGQGANTEAF
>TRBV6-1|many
ASRTRGHQPQH
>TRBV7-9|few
ASNLGRLGSRNEQY
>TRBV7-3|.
ASSLGGISEQY
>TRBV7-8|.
ASSSRRRLAEQQETQY
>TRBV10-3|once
AIMLAGGPYTGELF